Listed below are T cell receptor beta chains from one sample, sequenced in a study of beta chain features in type 1 diabetes. Profiling relied on immunoSEQ multiplex PCR, and the TCRdb table lists in-frame clones only, not all of them. Here the sample spans roughly 610,000 clones, roughly a sixth being singletons. Sequenced sample: naive CD4+ T cells from blood. These receptor sequences come from a man aged 18 to 30 in good health. Both conserved end residues are part of each CDR3. The D gene is left open where the match is weak.

D	length	V	J	CDR3
TRBD1	16	TRBV18	TRBJ2-6	CASSPGRGLGANVLTF
.	17	TRBV28	TRBJ2-4	CASSLVGQGRTQSIQYF
.	14	TRBV6-5	TRBJ1-4	CASSWATSNEKLFF
TRBD2	15	TRBV6-5	TRBJ2-3	CASSSSGGITDTQYF
TRBD2	17	TRBV10-3	TRBJ2-7	CAISVSGGHVTFYEQYF
TRBD1	18	TRBV7-2	TRBJ2-6	CASSLRPGQGSGANVLTF
.	17	TRBV19	TRBJ2-1	CASSIGMAGWSYNEQFF
TRBD2	14	TRBV6-5	TRBJ2-3	CASSYSGGSDTQYF
.	14	TRBV28	TRBJ1-2	CASSPPLRSHGYTF
TRBD2	16	TRBV27	TRBJ2-3	CASSPRGSGRPVWQYF
.	11	TRBV20-1	TRBJ2-7	CSARDLYEQYF
TRBD2	15	TRBV6-5	TRBJ2-3	CASRGTSGRTDTQYF
.	14	TRBV4-3	TRBJ1-2	CASSRTGADYGYTF
.	11	TRBV6-1	TRBJ2-5	CASSVGETQYF
TRBD1	14	TRBV18	TRBJ2-1	CASSPPTGYNEQFF
TRBD1	16	TRBV4-3	TRBJ2-5	CASSQTGFWGQETQYF
.	12	TRBV9	TRBJ1-6	CASSPGRSPLHF
.	10	TRBV20-1	TRBJ1-1	CSATSRDAFF
TRBD1	14	TRBV28	TRBJ2-7	CASSFSTGVYEQYF
TRBD2	17	TRBV18	TRBJ2-7	CASSPPVAGFSSYEQYF
.	14	TRBV7-3	TRBJ1-5	CASSLRDNNQPQHF
.	13	TRBV7-2	TRBJ1-1	CASSGQGGTEAFF
.	13	TRBV2	TRBJ1-1	CASTVTVGTEAFF
TRBD2	15	TRBV30	TRBJ2-3	CAWSVRGGRSDTQYF
.	14	TRBV23-1	TRBJ2-7	CASSHGTRYYEQYF
.	13	TRBV9	TRBJ1-4	CASSVSFNEKLFF
.	14	TRBV2	TRBJ2-7	CASSSQGKSDEQYF
TRBD1	12	TRBV6-5	TRBJ2-7	CASRGQSYEQYF
.	14	TRBV7-9	TRBJ2-7	CASSFTGNSYEQYF
TRBD2	16	TRBV7-6	TRBJ2-7	CASSPGTSGGIDEQYF
.	15	TRBV21-1	TRBJ1-1	CASSTRTGKNSEAFF
.	13	TRBV29-1	TRBJ1-5	CSVVTGNNQPQHF
.	12	TRBV30	TRBJ1-1	CAWSTFSAEAFF
.	15	TRBV15	TRBJ1-2	CATSGPQPEYYGYTF
.	15	TRBV7-2	TRBJ1-1	CASSLRRLMNTEAFF
TRBD2	15	TRBV9	TRBJ2-1	CASGNVAGVANEQFF
TRBD2	14	TRBV29-1	TRBJ2-1	CSVGLAGSANEQFF
TRBD1	13	TRBV7-2	TRBJ2-5	CASRPTRQGGQYF
.	14	TRBV28	TRBJ1-5	CASRLTVSNQPQHF
.	14	TRBV5-4	TRBJ2-4	CASSSTQSKNIQYF
.	16	TRBV11-2	TRBJ2-3	CASSLDILELTDTQYF
.	14	TRBV10-3	TRBJ2-3	CAISEPVRSDTQYF
.	12	TRBV19	TRBJ1-5	CASIRGHQPQHF
.	15	TRBV25-1	TRBJ2-3	CASSECLRVADTQYF
TRBD1	14	TRBV5-1	TRBJ2-7	CASSPAGGRYEQYF
.	14	TRBV13	TRBJ2-5	CASSYGPQQETQYF
.	13	TRBV9	TRBJ2-5	CASSTGLRETQYF
.	15	TRBV7-7	TRBJ2-1	CASSSGTSHYNEQFF
.	14	TRBV7-8	TRBJ1-4	CASSRLRMGEKLFF
.	16	TRBV10-3	TRBJ2-3	CAIRERLDQPADTQYF
TRBD1	16	TRBV7-3	TRBJ2-3	CASSLTGQGLSDTQYF
.	15	TRBV28	TRBJ2-1	CASSHPGGAYNEQFF
.	15	TRBV18	TRBJ1-1	CASSPRGQPNTEAFF
.	12	TRBV6-1	TRBJ2-5	CASRPTKETQYF
.	15	TRBV6-1	TRBJ2-3	CASRGWVGHTDTQYF
TRBD1	15	TRBV9	TRBJ2-1	CASSGQGPPSGEQFF
TRBD1	15	TRBV10-3	TRBJ2-3	CAISARQGDSDTQYF